This T cell receptor (beta chain) comes out of a study of human T cells and chemical hapten exposure. Study-wide findings and caveats: Expanded TCRs made up significantly more big CDR3 similarity clusters than controls did.

Separate cDNA molecules received unique molecular identifiers, which the library attached to them. TCRdb reanalysed the RACE reads using MiXCR and keeps one entry per CDR3 protein. Here the sample spans 340,000 or so distinct CDR3 sequences, under 9% being singletons. For this clonotype: The target antigen is unknown.

Time point in this sample: patch test 1, 2 weeks after DPC sensitization. Treatment in this sample: therapeutic diphenylcyclopropenone sensitization with weekly scalp DPC. In every case, blood was obtained before the patch test was applied. This TCR was sampled from a woman under 30 with alopecia areata. Some clones in this sample may be carry-over from other donors' samples. The specimen comprised whole blood, sampled in connection with sensitization to the hapten diphenylcyclopropenone (DPC).

CDR3 protein: CASRATGTEPYGYTF. In DNA, the CDR3 is TGTGCCAGCAGGGCGACCGGGACTGAACCCTATGGCTACACCTTC. This rearrangement joins TRBV11-2 to TRBJ1-2; the D gene is possibly TRBD1 (5 bases). The germline gives CDR1 SGHAT, CDR2 FQNNGV. This CDR3 has 15 amino acids. Trimming removed 6 bases from V and 4 bases from J, with 18 bases in between.